This is a list of T cell receptor beta chains from one sample in a study of T cell responses to AZD1222 COVID-19 vaccine. The assay was immunoSEQ multiplex PCR, and TCRdb's table has in-frame clones only and misses some. The sample includes 150,000 to 200,000 clones, about 89% of them seen just once. Material: peripheral blood, obtained 28 days after the second AZD1222 dose. The receptors originated from an adult who received the AZD1222 COVID-19 vaccine. Both conserved end residues are part of each CDR3. Clone size is given for some rows only: seen once, a few or many times, or a class if the clone is expanded.

V	J	size	CDR3
TRBV28	TRBJ1-1	.	CASTLDGTMNTEAFF
TRBV19	TRBJ2-3	.	CASSGRRREGGPTDTQYF
TRBV3-1/TRBV3-2	TRBJ2-3	.	CASSQEVSGKGDTDTQYF
TRBV27	TRBJ2-4	.	CASSSTPGLALAKNIQYF
TRBV4-1	TRBJ2-7	.	CASSPGSSREQYF
TRBV29-1	TRBJ1-2	.	CSSWSANYGYTF
TRBV28	TRBJ1-1	.	CASSSTEAFF
TRBV9	TRBJ2-7	.	CASSVAQSGPYEQYF
TRBV10-3	TRBJ2-7	few	CAISEPGLAAQYF
TRBV19	TRBJ2-3	.	CASSKGTGGADTQYF
TRBV3-1/TRBV3-2	TRBJ2-3	.	CASSQTGFTQYF
TRBV5-1	TRBJ2-7	.	CASSPPGAREQYF
TRBV24-1	TRBJ1-5	.	CATRGDGSGNQPQHF
TRBV15	TRBJ2-7	.	CATSSTPGDHEQYF
TRBV6-4	TRBJ2-1	.	CASSDGLAGNEQFF
TRBV4-1	TRBJ1-5	.	CASSQVRDGNQPQHF
TRBV5-1	TRBJ1-4	.	CASSFQGQGAVEKLFF
TRBV5-1	TRBJ1-4	.	CASSSSVLGSTNEKLFF
TRBV3-1/TRBV3-2	TRBJ2-1	.	CASSQDWKNNEQFF
TRBV30	TRBJ1-4	once	CAWSVKGRNEKLFF
TRBV19	TRBJ1-2	once	CASSPNSHYGYTF
TRBV19	TRBJ1-2	few	CASSIANRGEYGYTF
TRBV18	TRBJ1-1	.	CASSPRTETTEAFF
TRBV10-3	TRBJ2-3	.	CAISEGEGRTDTQYF
TRBV9	TRBJ1-2	once	CASSALDGNYGYTF
TRBV7-9	TRBJ2-1	.	CAFPSRRDGYNEQFF
TRBV28	TRBJ1-6	.	CASSLETGRGSPLHF
TRBV5-1	TRBJ1-4	.	CASSFGQGGEKLFF
TRBV3-1/TRBV3-2	TRBJ1-5	.	CASSPLLSGPQHF
TRBV2	TRBJ2-6	.	CASRAGLAEISGANVLTF
TRBV6-5	TRBJ1-1	.	CASSRPGTGQAFF
TRBV30	TRBJ1-6	.	CAWSPLGAHEYSPLHF
TRBV10-2	TRBJ1-1	.	CASRGIEAFF
TRBV6-6	TRBJ1-3	.	CASSRQIGTAGNTIYF
TRBV6-6	TRBJ2-2	.	CASTGLAENTGELFF
TRBV10-3	TRBJ1-1	.	CAISESIREAFF